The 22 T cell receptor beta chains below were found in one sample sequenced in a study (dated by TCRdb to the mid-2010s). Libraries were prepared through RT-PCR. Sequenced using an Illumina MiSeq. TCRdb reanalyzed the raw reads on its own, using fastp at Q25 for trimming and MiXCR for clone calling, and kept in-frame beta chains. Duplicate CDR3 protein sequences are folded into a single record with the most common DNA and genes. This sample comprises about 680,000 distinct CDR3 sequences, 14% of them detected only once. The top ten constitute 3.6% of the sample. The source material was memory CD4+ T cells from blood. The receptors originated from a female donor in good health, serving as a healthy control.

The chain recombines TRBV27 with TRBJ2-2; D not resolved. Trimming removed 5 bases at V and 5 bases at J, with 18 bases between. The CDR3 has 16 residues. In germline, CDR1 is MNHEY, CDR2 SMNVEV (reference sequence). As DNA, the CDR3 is TGTGCCAGCAGTCGAAACCCCGGTCGGAGTACCGGGGAGCTGTTTTTT. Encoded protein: CASSRNPGRSTGELFF.

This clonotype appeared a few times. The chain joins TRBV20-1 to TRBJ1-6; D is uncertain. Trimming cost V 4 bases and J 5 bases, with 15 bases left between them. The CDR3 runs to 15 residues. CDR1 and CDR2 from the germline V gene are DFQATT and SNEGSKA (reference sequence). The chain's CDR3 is CSATAMVLDNSPLHF. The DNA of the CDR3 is TGCAGTGCTACAGCGATGGTACTAGATAATTCACCCCTCCACTTT.

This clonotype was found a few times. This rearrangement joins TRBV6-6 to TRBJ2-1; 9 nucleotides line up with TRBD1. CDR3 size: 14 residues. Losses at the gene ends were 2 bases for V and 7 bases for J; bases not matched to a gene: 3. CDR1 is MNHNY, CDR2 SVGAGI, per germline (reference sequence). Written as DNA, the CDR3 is TGTGCCAGCAGTTACGGGACAGGGCTTAATGAGCAGTTCTTC. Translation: CASSYGTGLNEQFF.

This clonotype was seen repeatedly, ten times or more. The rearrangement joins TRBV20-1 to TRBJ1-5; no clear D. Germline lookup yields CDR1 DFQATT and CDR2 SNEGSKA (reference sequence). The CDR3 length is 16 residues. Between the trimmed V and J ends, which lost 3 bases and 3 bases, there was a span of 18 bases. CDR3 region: CSASLVSGGINQPQHF. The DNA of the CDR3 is TGCAGTGCTAGTTTGGTCTCGGGAGGGATCAATCAGCCCCAGCATTTT.

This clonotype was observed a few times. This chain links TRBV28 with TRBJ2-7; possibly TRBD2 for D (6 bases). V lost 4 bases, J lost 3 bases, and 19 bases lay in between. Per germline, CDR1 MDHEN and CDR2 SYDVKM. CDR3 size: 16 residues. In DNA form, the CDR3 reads TGTGCCAGCAGTTCCCATCCTGGACGGGGGAACTACGAGCAGTACTTC. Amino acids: CASSSHPGRGNYEQYF.

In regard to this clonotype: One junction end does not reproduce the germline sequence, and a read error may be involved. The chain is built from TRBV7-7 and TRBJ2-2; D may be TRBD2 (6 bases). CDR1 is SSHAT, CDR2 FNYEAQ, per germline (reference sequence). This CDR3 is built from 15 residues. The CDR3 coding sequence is TGTGCTAGCAGCCCTCGACTAGAACGCACCGAGGAGCTGTTTTTT. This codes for CASSPRLERTEELFF.

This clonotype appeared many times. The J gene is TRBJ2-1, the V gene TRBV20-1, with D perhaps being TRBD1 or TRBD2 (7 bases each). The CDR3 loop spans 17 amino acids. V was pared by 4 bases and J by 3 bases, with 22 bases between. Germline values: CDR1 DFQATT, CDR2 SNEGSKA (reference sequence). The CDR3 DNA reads TGCAGTGCTACACCCCTGGGGAGGGACAGATACTACAATGAGCAGTTCTTC. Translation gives CSATPLGRDRYYNEQFF.

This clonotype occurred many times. CDR3 region: CASSQLGVRKSGANVLTF. The CDR3 bases are TGCGCCAGCAGCCAACTGGGGGTAAGGAAGTCTGGGGCCAACGTCCTGACTTTC. The gene calls are TRBV4-3 and TRBJ2-6; either TRBD1 or TRBD2 may supply D (5 bases each). The CDR3 is 18 amino acids. The ends were cut back, 2 bases at V and 1 base at J, with 15 bases in the middle. CDR1 is LGHNA, CDR2 YSLEER, per germline.

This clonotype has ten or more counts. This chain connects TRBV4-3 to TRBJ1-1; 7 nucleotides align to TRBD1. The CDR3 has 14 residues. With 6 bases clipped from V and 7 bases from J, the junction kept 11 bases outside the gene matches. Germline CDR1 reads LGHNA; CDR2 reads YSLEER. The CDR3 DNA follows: TGCGCCAGCAGTCATAGACAGGGCTTGGGTGAAGCTTTCTTT. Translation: CASSHRQGLGEAFF.

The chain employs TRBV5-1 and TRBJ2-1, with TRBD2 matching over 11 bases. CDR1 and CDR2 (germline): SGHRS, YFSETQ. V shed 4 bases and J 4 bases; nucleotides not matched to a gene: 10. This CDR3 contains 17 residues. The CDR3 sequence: CASSQTPSGRLYNEQFF. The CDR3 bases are TGCGCCAGCAGCCAAACTCCTAGCGGGAGGTTGTACAATGAGCAGTTCTTC.

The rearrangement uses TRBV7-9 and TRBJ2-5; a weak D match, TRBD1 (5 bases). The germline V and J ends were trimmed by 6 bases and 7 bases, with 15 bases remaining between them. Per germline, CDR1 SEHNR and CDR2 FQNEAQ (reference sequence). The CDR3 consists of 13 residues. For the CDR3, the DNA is TGTGCCAGCAGGATCTCAGGGCCCGGGACCCAGTACTTC. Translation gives CASRISGPGTQYF. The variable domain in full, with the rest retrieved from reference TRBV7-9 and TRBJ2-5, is DTGVSQNPRHKITKRGQNVTFRCDPISEHNRLYWYRQTLGQGPEFLTYFQNEAQLEKSRLLSDRFSAERPKGSFSTLEIQRTEQGDSAMYLCASRISGPGTQYFGPGTRLLVL.

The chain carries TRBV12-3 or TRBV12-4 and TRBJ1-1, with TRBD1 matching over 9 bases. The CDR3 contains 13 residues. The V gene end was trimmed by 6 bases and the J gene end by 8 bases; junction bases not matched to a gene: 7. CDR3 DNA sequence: TGTGCCAGCAGACCTACAGGGGGCTCAGAAGCTTTCTTT. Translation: CASRPTGGSEAFF.

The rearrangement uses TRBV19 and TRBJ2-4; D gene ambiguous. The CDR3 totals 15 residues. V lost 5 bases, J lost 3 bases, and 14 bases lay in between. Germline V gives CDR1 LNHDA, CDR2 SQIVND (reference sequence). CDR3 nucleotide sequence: TGTGCCAGTAGTCTGACTCCTTCGGGCAAAAACATTCAGTACTTC. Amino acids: CASSLTPSGKNIQYF.

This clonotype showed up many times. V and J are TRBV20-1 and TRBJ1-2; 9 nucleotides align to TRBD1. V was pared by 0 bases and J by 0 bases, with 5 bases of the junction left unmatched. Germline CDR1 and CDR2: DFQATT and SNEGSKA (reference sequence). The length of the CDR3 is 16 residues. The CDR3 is CSARDDRGKANYGYTF. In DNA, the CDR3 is TGCAGTGCTAGAGATGACAGGGGGAAAGCTAACTATGGCTACACCTTC.

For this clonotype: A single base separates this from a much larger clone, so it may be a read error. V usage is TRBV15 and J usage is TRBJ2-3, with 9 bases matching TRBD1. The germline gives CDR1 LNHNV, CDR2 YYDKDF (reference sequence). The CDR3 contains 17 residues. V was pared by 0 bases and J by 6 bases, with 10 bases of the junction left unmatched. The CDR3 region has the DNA TGTGCCACCAGCAGAGACAAGCCGGGACAGGGCCCGGATACGCAGTATTTT. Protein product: CATSRDKPGQGPDTQYF.

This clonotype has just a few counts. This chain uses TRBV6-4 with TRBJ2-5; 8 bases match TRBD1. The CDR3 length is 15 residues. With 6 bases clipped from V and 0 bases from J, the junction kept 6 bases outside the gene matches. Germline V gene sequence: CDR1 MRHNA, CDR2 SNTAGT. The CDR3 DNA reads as TGTGCCAGCAGCCGAACGACAGGGGACCAAGAGACCCAGTACTTC. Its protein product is CASSRTTGDQETQYF.

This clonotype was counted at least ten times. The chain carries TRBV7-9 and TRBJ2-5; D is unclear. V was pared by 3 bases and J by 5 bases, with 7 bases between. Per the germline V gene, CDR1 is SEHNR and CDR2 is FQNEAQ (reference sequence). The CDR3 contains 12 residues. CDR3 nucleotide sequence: TGTGCCAGCAGCTTGGGGTCCGAGACCCAGTACTTC. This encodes CASSLGSETQYF.

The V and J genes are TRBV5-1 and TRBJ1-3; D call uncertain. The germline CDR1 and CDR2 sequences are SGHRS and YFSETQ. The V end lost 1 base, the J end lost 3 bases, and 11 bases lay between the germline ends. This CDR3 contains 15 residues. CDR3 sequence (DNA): TGCGCCAGCAGCTTGATGGGCGGCGATGGAAACACCATATATTTT. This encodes CASSLMGGDGNTIYF.

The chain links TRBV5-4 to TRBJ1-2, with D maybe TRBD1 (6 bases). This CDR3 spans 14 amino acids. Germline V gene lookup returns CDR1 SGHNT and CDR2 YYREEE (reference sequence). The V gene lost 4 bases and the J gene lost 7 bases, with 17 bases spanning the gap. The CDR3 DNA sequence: TGTGCCAGCAGCCCGGCGACAGGTCTTCCTGGCTACACCTTC. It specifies CASSPATGLPGYTF.

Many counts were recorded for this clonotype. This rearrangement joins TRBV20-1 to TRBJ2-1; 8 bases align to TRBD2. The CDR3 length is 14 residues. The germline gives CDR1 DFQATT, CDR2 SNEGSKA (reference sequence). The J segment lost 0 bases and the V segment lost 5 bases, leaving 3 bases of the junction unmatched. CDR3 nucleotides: TGCAGTGCTGCAGCGGGAGCCTCCTACAATGAGCAGTTCTTC. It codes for CSAAAGASYNEQFF.

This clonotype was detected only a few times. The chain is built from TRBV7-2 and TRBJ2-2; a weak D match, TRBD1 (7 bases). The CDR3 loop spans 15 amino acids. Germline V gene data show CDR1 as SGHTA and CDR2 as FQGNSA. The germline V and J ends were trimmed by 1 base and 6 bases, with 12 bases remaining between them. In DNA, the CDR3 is TGTGCCAGCAGCTTAGGGGTCAGGGGGGCCGGGGAGCTGTTTTTT. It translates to CASSLGVRGAGELFF.

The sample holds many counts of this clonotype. The DNA of the CDR3 is TGTGCCAGCAGTCCCCAGGCGAGCAATCAGCCCCAGCATTTT. This encodes CASSPQASNQPQHF. V gene TRBV9 combines with J gene TRBJ1-5; D call uncertain. Germline CDR1 and CDR2: SGDLS and YYNGEE. V shed 5 bases and J shed 1 base, with 10 bases lying between them. This CDR3 region has 14 residues.